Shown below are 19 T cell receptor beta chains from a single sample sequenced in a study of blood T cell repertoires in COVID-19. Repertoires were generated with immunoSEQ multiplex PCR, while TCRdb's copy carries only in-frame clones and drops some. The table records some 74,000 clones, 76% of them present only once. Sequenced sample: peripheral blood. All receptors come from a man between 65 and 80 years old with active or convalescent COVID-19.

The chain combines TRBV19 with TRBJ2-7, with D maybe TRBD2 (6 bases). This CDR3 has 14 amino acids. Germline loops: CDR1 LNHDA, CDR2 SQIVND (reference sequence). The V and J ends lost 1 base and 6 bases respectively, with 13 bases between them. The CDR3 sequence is CASSIVFGGSEQYF. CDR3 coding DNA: TGTGCCAGTAGTATAGTGTTCGGGGGATCCGAGCAGTACTTC. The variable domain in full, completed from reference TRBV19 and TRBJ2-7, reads DGGITQSPKYLFRKEGQNVTLSCEQNLNHDAMYWYRQDPGQGLRLIYYSQIVNDFQKGDIAEGYSVSREKKESFPLTVTSAQKNPTAFYLCASSIVFGGSEQYFGPGTRLTVT.

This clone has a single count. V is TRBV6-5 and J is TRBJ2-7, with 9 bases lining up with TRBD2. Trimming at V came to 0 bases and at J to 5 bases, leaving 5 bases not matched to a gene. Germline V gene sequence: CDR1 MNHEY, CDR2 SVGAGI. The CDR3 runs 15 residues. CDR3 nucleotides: TGTGCCAGCAGTTACTCCTCAAGCGGGGGGCACGAGCAGTACTTC. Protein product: CASSYSSSGGHEQYF.

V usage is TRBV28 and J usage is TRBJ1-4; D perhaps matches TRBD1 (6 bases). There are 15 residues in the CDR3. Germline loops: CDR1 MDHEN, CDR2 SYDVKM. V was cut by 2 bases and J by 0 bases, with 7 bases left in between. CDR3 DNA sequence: TGTGCCAGCAGTTTACAGGGGACAACTAATGAAAAACTGTTTTTT. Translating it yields CASSLQGTTNEKLFF.

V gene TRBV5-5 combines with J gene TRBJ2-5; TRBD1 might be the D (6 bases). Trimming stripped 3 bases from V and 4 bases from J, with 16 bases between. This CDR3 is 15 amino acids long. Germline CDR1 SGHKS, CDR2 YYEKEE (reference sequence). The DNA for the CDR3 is TGTGCCAGCAGCTCATTCTCCCAGGGGCGAGAGACCCAGTACTTC. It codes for CASSSFSQGRETQYF.

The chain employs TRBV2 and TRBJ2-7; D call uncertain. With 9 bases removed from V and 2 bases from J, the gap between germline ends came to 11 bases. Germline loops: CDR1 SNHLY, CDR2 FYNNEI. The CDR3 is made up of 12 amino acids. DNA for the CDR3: TGTGCCAGTCTTGCGGCCCCCTACGAGCAGTACTTC. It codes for CASLAAPYEQYF.

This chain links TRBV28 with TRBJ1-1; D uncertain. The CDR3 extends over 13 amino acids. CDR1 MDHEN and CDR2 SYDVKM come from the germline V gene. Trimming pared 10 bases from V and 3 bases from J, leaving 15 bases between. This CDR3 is CATQSGIYTEAFF. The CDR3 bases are TGTGCCACCCAGTCCGGGATTTACACTGAAGCTTTCTTT.

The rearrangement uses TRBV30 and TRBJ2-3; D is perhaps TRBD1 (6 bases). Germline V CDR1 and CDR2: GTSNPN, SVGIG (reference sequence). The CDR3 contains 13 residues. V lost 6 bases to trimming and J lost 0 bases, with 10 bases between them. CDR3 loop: CACFQGSTDTQYF. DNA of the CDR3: TGTGCCTGCTTCCAGGGGAGCACAGATACGCAGTATTTT. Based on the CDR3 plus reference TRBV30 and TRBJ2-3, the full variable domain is SQTIHQWPATLVQPVGSPLSLECTVEGTSNPNLYWYRQAAGRGLQLLFYSVGIGQISSEVPQNLSASRPQDRQFILSSKKLLLSDSGFYLCACFQGSTDTQYFGPGTRLTVL.

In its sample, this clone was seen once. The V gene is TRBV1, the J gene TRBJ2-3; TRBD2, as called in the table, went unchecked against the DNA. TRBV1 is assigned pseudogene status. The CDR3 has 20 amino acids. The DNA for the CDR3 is TGCACCAGCAGCCAACGGACTAGCGGGGGACTCGAACAAAGCACAGATACGCAGTATTTT. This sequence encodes CTSSQRTSGGLEQSTDTQYF.

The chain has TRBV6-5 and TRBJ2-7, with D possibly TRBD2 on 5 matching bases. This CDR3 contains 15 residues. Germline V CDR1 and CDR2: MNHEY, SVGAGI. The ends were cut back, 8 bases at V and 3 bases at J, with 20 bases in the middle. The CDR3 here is CASGTGSSFFYEQYF. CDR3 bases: TGTGCCAGCGGTACGGGATCGTCTTTTTTCTACGAGCAGTACTTC.

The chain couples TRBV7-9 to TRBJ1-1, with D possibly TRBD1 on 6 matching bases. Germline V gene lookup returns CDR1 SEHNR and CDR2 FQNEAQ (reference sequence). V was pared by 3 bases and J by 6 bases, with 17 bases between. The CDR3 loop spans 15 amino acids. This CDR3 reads CASSFEQGRKAEAFF. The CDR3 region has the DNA TGTGCCAGCAGCTTTGAACAGGGAAGAAAGGCTGAAGCTTTCTTT. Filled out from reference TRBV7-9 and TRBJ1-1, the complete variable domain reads DTGVSQNPRHKITKRGQNVTFRCDPISEHNRLYWYRQTLGQGPEFLTYFQNEAQLEKSRLLSDRFSAERPKGSFSTLEIQRTEQGDSAMYLCASSFEQGRKAEAFFGQGTRLTVV.

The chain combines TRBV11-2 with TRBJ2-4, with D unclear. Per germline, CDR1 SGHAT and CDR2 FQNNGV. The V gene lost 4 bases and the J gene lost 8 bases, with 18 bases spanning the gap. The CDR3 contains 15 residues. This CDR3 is CASSSVTGFRHIQYF. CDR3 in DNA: TGTGCCAGCAGCTCAGTCACCGGGTTCCGGCACATTCAGTACTTC.

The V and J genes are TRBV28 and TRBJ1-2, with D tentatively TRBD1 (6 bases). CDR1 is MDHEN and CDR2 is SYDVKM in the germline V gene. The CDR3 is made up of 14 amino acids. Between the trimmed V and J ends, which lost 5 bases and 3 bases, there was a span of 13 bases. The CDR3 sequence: CASSPEGVHYGYTF. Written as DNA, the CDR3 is TGTGCCAGCAGTCCCGAGGGGGTTCACTATGGCTACACCTTC.

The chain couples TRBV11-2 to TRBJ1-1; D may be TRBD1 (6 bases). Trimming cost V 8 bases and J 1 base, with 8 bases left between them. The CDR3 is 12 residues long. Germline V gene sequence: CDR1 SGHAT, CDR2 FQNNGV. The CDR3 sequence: CASSGQNTEAFF. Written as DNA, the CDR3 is TGTGCCAGCTCGGGACAGAACACTGAAGCTTTCTTT.

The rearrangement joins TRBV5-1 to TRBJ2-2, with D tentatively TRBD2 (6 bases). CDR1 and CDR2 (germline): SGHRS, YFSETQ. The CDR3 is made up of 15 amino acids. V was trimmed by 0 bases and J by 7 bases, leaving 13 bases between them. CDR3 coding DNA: TGCGCCAGCAGCTTGGTCTTTGCGGGGAGCGGGGAGCTGTTTTTT. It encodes CASSLVFAGSGELFF.

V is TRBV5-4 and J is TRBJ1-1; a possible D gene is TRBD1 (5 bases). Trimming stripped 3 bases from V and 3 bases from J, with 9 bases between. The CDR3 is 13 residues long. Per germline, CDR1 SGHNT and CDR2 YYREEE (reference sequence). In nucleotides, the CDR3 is TGTGCCAGCAGCTGGGGGGGAGACACTGAAGCTTTCTTT. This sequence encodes CASSWGGDTEAFF.

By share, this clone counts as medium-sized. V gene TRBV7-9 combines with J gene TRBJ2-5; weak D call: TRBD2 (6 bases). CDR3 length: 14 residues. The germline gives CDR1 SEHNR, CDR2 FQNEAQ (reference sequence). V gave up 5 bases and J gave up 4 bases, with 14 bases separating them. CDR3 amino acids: CASSRAGTSETQYF. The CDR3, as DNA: TGTGCCAGCAGCCGGGCCGGGACTTCAGAGACCCAGTACTTC.

CDR3 in amino acids: CATSAHSTDTQYF. The CDR3 nucleotides are TGTGCCACCAGTGCCCATAGCACAGATACGCAGTATTTT. V and J are TRBV24-1 and TRBJ2-3; D is undetermined. The CDR3 totals 13 residues. Germline assignment: CDR1 KGHDR and CDR2 SFDVKD. The V end was cut by 5 bases, the J end by 0 bases, with 5 bases between.

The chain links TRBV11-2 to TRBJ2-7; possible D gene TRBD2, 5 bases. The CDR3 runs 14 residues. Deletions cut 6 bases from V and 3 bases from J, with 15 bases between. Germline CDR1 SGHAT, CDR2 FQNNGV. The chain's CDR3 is CASSLTAGDYEQYF. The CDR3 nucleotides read TGTGCCAGCAGTTTGACTGCCGGGGACTACGAGCAGTACTTC.

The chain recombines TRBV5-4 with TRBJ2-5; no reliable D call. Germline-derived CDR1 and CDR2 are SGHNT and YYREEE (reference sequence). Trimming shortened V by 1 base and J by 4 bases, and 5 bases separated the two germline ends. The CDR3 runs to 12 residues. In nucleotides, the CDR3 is TGTGCCAGCAGCTTGATGCGAGAGACCCAGTACTTC. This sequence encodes CASSLMRETQYF.